The TCR beta chain under discussion was sequenced for a study of response to subunit inactivated influenza vaccine. Study results and caveats: Few additional T cells are recruited per seasonal influenza vaccination, authors suggested.

In its sample, this clonotype was seen many times. Its antigen remains unknown. The CDR3 runs to 15 residues. Trimming pared 3 bases from V and 0 bases from J, leaving 8 bases between. TCRdb re-called the RT-PCR reads through MiXCR, storing one row per CDR3 protein. The sample carries under 550,000 distinct CDR3 sequences, 7.6% recorded once. The sample in question was PBMCs from blood, obtained roughly 24 months after vaccination. The chain links TRBV12-3 or TRBV12-4 to TRBJ2-2; no reliable D call. The TCR was taken from a man aged 50 to 75 who received an inactivated influenza vaccine. This CDR3 is CASSFWLSNTGELFF. The CDR3 nucleotides are TGTGCCAGCAGTTTCTGGCTGTCGAACACCGGGGAGCTGTTTTTT.